Below, 12 T cell receptor beta chains from the same sample are listed, as sequenced in a study of blood T cell repertoires in COVID-19 (dated by TCRdb to the early 2020s). Library preparation was by the immunoSEQ multiplex PCR assay. TCRdb carries this immuneACCESS record with in-frame sequences only. Its versions omit some clonotypes, under half of them owing to an unresolved V gene in the studies checked, with the rest unexplained. This sample lists roughly 150,000 clones; approximately 90% were detected once. The ten largest clones add up to about 4.9% of the sample. The sample comprised peripheral blood. The receptors were gathered from a man younger than 30 with COVID-19, enrolled during active disease.

The rearrangement uses TRBV29-1 and TRBJ2-3; TRBD2 aligns across 13 bases. In germline, CDR1 is SQVTM, CDR2 ANQGSEA. The CDR3 covers 17 residues. Trimming removed 4 bases from V and 2 bases from J; junction bases left unmatched: 9. The CDR3 coding sequence is TGCAGCGTTGTCGGAACCGGACTAGCGGGAGACACAGATACGCAGTATTTT. This encodes CSVVGTGLAGDTDTQYF.

The chain uses TRBV5-6 and TRBJ2-1; 13 positions match TRBD2. CDR1 SGHDT and CDR2 YYEEEE come from the germline V gene. V lost 2 bases, J lost 9 bases, and 2 bases stayed unmatched. The CDR3 consists of 14 residues. CDR3 protein: CASSFTSGRVEQFF. CDR3 sequence (DNA): TGTGCCAGCAGCTTTACTAGCGGGAGGGTTGAGCAGTTCTTC.

This chain links TRBV2 with TRBJ2-1, with TRBD1 identical over 9 bases. From germline, CDR1 is SNHLY and CDR2 FYNNEI. The CDR3 length is 14 residues. V lost 5 bases, J lost 2 bases, and 1 base stayed unmatched. DNA of the CDR3: TGTGCCAGCAGTTGGACAGGGGCCTACAATGAGCAGTTCTTC. This gives the protein CASSWTGAYNEQFF.

V usage is TRBV7-8 and J usage is TRBJ2-7, with D possibly TRBD2 on 5 matching bases. V was trimmed by 5 bases and J by 7 bases, leaving 12 bases between them. Germline CDR1 reads SGHVS; CDR2 reads FQNEAQ. This CDR3 is built from 12 residues. In nucleotides, the CDR3 is TGTGCCAGCAGCCCTACTACGGGGGAGCAGTACTTC. This sequence encodes CASSPTTGEQYF.

V is TRBV28 and J is TRBJ2-7, with TRBD1 matching 7 bases. In germline, CDR1 is MDHEN, CDR2 SYDVKM. Trimming at V came to 5 bases and at J to 2 bases, leaving 9 bases not matched to a gene. This CDR3 is 15 amino acids long. Here the CDR3 DNA reads TGTGCCAGCAGTCATGACAGGGAGCTCCCCTACGAGCAGTACTTC. Its translation: CASSHDRELPYEQYF.

V usage is TRBV2 and J usage is TRBJ1-1; D uncertain. V lost 10 bases, J lost 2 bases, and 14 bases lay in between. This CDR3 is 13 amino acids long. Germline CDR1 and CDR2: SNHLY and FYNNEI. CDR3 loop: CANPYTENTEAFF. The CDR3, as DNA: TGTGCCAACCCATACACAGAAAACACTGAAGCTTTCTTT.

This rearrangement joins TRBV28 to TRBJ2-3, with TRBD2 as a possible D gene (6 bases). Trimming took 6 bases from V and 6 from J, leaving 19 bases between them. Germline CDR1 reads MDHEN; CDR2 reads SYDVKM. The CDR3 contains 15 residues. The CDR3 nucleotides read TGTGCCAGCAGGGCTGGACTATTGGTTGGTGATACGCAGTATTTT. Amino acid sequence: CASRAGLLVGDTQYF.

V gene TRBV6-2 or TRBV6-3 combines with J gene TRBJ2-7; no definite D call. In germline, CDR1 is MNHEY, CDR2 SVGEGT. The CDR3 covers 14 residues. Between the trimmed V and J ends, which lost 0 bases and 3 bases, there was a span of 9 bases. CDR3: CASSYSPAGYEQYF. The CDR3 DNA reads TGTGCCAGCAGTTACTCCCCCGCAGGCTACGAGCAGTACTTC.

The chain links TRBV5-1 to TRBJ2-4; 8 bases agree with TRBD1. Trimming took 7 bases from V and 0 from J; bases not matched to a gene: 3. The CDR3 extends over 14 amino acids. From germline, CDR1 is SGHRS and CDR2 YFSETQ. For the CDR3, the DNA is TGCGCCAGCGGGACAGGCCTAGCCAAAAACATTCAGTACTTC. Its translation: CASGTGLAKNIQYF.

DNA for the CDR3: TGTGCCAGCAGCCTTATAACAGTAGACTCTGGAAACACCATATATTTT. Translation gives CASSLITVDSGNTIYF. This sequence joins TRBV12-1 and TRBJ1-3; the DNA was not compared with TRBD1, the D call given in the table. TRBV12-1 is flagged as a pseudogene. The CDR3 has 16 amino acids.

This rearrangement joins TRBV28 to TRBJ2-1; 11 bases agree with TRBD2. CDR1 and CDR2 (germline): MDHEN, SYDVKM. With 1 base clipped from V and 8 bases from J, the junction kept 7 bases outside the gene matches. CDR3 length: 16 residues. This chain's CDR3 is CASSLSLAGGGHEQFF. CDR3 DNA: TGTGCCAGCAGTTTATCTCTAGCGGGAGGTGGTCATGAGCAGTTCTTC.

The chain uses TRBV5-1 and TRBJ2-6, with 10 bases lining up with TRBD2. CDR1 and CDR2 (germline): SGHRS, YFSETQ. The CDR3 is 17 residues long. V lost 0 bases to trimming and J lost 3 bases; unmatched junction nucleotides: 3. DNA of the CDR3: TGCGCCAGCAGCTTGGTAGCGGGAGGTGGTGGGGCCAACGTCCTGACTTTC. Its translation is CASSLVAGGGGANVLTF.